This T cell receptor beta chain appears in the sequencing data of a study of monozygotic twins with inflammatory bowel disease. The study's findings and limits: Healthy co-twins exceeded IBD patients in TCRbeta diversity as measured by inverse Simpson. Patient repertoire variability may have increased through differing immunosuppressive treatments.

Per sample, reverse transcription was split into eight reactions. TCRdb re-called the 5' RACE reads and catalogs CDR3 proteins one per entry, DNA excluded. Recorded for this sample: 110,000 to 150,000 distinct CDR3 sequences. Comment on this clonotype: Its target is not known.

Source material: blood. The origin of this receptor is a human donor with ulcerative colitis or Crohn's disease, or a healthy co-twin of an affected twin (not recorded which).

The CDR3: CASTGDTTNYGYTF. The rearrangement links TRBV19 to TRBJ1-2; no DNA is available, so the TRBD1 call from TCRdb remains unchecked. The CDR3 is made up of 14 amino acids. Germline-derived CDR1 and CDR2 are LNHDA and SQIVND (reference sequence).